This record concerns one T cell receptor beta chain sequence. Its antigen remains unidentified. No much larger clone is present one base from it, and per-base qualities are unavailable. This specimen belongs to a study of blood T cells in healthy people across ages (dated by TCRdb to 2014 to 2015). The study in broad terms: In model experiments, template switching captured about one uniquely barcoded TCR beta cDNA molecule for every two T cells. The study measured age-related changes in TCR beta repertoire diversity using deep sequencing normalized with unique cDNA molecular identifiers. Donors were grouped into four age groups: young (average roughly 17 years), middle-aged (over 35), aged (62) and long-lived (less than 85). To avoid experimental bias, donors of different ages were distributed randomly across sequencing lanes. The study analyzed two additional independent replicas of 1 million unique cDNA reads from the same blood draw for two donors, one aged 18 to 30 and one aged 80 or older.

The donors were 40 or so Caucasian individuals from Russia, aged roughly 6 to 100 years, who were systemically healthy. Ten milliliters of peripheral blood were drawn from each donor into EDTA-treated Vacutainer tubes. Ficoll-Paque density-gradient centrifugation was used to isolate PBMCs, with at least 6 million per sample. Total RNA was extracted from PBMCs with Trizol reagent, with at least 5.5 micrograms obtained per sample. For every donor, flow cytometry on a PBMC aliquot measured the percentage of naive CD45RAhigh/CD27high T cells. From cysteine to phenylalanine, the CDR3 is 15 amino acids long. Just CDR3 DNA is preserved here, 45 bases in frame from base 1. V is cut back by 5 bases and J by 4 bases, with 3 bases in the junction unmatched. The germline V gene encodes CDR1 SGHTA and CDR2 FQGNSA. Library construction relied on 5' RACE. Sequencing instrument: Illumina HiSeq 2500. A second PCR of about 7 to 12 cycles was performed with a sample-barcoded 5' primer and a J-beta primer mix. A template-switch 5' adaptor carrying 12 random nucleotides introduced a unique molecular identifier onto each TCR beta cDNA molecule. Each sample yielded at least 3 million CDR3-containing paired-end reads. First-strand cDNA was synthesized from all RNA with the Mint cDNA synthesis kit, primed by a TRBC-specific oligonucleotide. After uracil-DNA glycosylase treatment, a first 18-cycle PCR used universal primers M1SS and BC2_uni_R on all cDNA. On the study's bioinformatics: For normalization, 1 million high-quality reads, each with a distinct molecular identifier, were randomly selected from each sample. Reads sharing molecular identifiers were discarded rather than binned into consensus sequences. MiTCR, with a Q25 quality threshold and the strictest error-elimination algorithm, was used for CDR3 identification, clonotype clustering and error correction. A nonparametric unseen species model with Euler transformation was used to estimate a lower bound on total TCR beta diversity. TCRdb reworked the public reads: Q25 trimming with fastp, MiXCR clone assembly, productive beta chains retained. All rows with the same CDR3 protein become a single entry with the most common DNA and genes. V and J calls and clone size were set by TCRdb, not the authors. The sample contains 1.5 million to 2 million distinct CDR3 sequences, 49% of them found a single time. The ten largest clones represent 2.1% of the sample.

What the authors observed across the whole study: Observed TCR beta diversity per million T cells fell roughly linearly with age, and a significant reduction was already apparent by age roughly 40. Estimates of total diversity based on one million sequenced T cells were considered lower bounds and underestimates. Conclusive comparison of naive and antigen-experienced compartments was prevented by the profiling of bulk unsorted PBMCs. Because donor CMV infection status was unknown, age-related changes in expanded clonotypes were potentially confounded. There was a strong correlation between observed TCR beta diversity and the percentage of naive T cells measured by flow cytometry. Compared with the aged group, the long-lived group had more naive CD4+ T cells, fewer expanded clones and increased TCR diversity, suggesting age selection.

The chain is made from TRBV7-2 and TRBJ2-3; TRBD2 aligns with 13 central bases. This TCR was recovered from a woman aged 40 to 49 in good health. Sample: blood. The CDR3 loop reads CASSTTSGGADTQYF. In nucleotides, the sequence is TGTGCCAGCAGCACCACTAGCGGGGGGGCAGATACGCAGTATTTT.